This TCR beta chain emerged from a study of blood T cell repertoires in COVID-19. Across the whole study: PBMCs, B-cell-depleted T cells, or T cells provided the cDNA or gDNA that made up the material.

The study recruited people aged 18 to 89 years across 20 to 30 US areas. Cohort allocation depended upon clinical history that participants reported. Each recovered donor of Cohort 3 presented with two negative PCRs, clearance, or symptom resolution. CDR3 length equals 16 residues. Trimming cost V 6 bases and J 5 bases; bases outside gene matches: 8. Germline V gene sequence: CDR1 SNHLY, CDR2 FYNNEI. TCRdb's copy holds only in-frame clones and misses some; the assay was immunoSEQ multiplex PCR. This table has around 300,000 clones, around 91% appearing once. This clone was seen many times. This TCR derives from a woman between 18 and 30 years old who had recovered from COVID-19. The chain links TRBV2 to TRBJ1-6, with TRBD1 matching 9 bases. Material for sequencing was PBMCs or T cells enriched from blood (not recorded which). CDR3 in amino acids: CASSELRDRDNSPLHF. Here the CDR3 DNA reads TGTGCCAGCAGCGAACTCCGGGACAGGGATAATTCACCCCTCCACTTT.